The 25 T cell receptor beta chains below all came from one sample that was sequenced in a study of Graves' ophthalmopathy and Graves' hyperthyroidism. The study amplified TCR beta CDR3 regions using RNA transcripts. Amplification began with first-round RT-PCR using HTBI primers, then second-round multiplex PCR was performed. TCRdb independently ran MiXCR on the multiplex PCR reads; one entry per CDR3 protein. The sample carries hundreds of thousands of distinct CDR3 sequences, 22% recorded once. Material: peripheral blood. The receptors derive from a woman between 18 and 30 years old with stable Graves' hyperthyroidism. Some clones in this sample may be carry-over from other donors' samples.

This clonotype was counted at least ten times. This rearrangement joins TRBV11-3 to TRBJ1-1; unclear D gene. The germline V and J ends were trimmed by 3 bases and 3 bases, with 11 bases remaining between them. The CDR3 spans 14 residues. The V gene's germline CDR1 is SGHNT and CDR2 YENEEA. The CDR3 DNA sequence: TGTGCCAGCAGCTTTATTGGGAGGGACACTGAAGCTTTCTTT. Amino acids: CASSFIGRDTEAFF.

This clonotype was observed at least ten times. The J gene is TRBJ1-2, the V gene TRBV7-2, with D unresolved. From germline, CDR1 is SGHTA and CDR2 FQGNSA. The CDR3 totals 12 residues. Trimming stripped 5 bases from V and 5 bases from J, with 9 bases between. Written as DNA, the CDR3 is TGTGCCAGCAGCCAGGCGCGGTATGGCTACACCTTC. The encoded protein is CASSQARYGYTF.

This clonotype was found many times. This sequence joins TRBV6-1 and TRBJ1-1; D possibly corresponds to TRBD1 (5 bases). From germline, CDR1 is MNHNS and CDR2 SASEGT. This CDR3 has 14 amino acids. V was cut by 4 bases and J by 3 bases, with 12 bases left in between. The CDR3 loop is CASSARWGDTEAFF. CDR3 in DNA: TGTGCCAGCAGTGCCAGGTGGGGGGACACTGAAGCTTTCTTT.

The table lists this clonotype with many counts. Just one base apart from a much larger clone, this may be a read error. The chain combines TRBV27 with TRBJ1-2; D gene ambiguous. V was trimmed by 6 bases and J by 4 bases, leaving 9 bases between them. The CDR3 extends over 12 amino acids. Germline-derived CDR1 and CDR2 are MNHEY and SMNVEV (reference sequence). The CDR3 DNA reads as TGTGCCAGCAGGGGCAGGCCCTATGGCTACACCTTC. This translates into CASRGRPYGYTF.

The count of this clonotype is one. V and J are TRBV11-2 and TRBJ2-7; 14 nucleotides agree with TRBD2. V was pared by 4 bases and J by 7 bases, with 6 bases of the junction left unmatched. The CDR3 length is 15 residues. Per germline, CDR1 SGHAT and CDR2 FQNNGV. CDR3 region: CASSWGTSGSGEQYF. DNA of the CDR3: TGTGCCAGCAGCTGGGGGACTAGCGGGAGTGGGGAGCAGTACTTC.

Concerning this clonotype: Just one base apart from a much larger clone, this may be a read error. The CDR3 DNA reads as TGCAGCGCATTAAGACAGAACACTGAAGTTTTCTTT. This gives the protein CSALRQNTEVFF. The V call is TRBV29-1, the J call TRBJ1-1; possible D gene TRBD1, 5 bases. The CDR3 totals 12 residues. Germline V gives CDR1 SQVTM, CDR2 ANQGSEA. The whole variable domain, remainder taken from reference TRBV29-1 and TRBJ1-1, is SAVISQKPSRDICQRGTSLTIQCQVDSQVTMMFWYRQQPGQSLTLIATANQGSEATYESGFVIDKFPISRPNLTFSTLTVSNMSPEDSSIYLCSALRQNTEVFFGQGTRLTVV.

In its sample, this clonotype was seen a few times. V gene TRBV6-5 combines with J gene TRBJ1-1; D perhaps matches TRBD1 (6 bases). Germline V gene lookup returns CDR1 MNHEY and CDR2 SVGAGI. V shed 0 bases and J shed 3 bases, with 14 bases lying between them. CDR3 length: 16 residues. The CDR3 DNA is TGTGCCAGCAGTTACTCATCAGGGGACGTTGACACTGAAGCTTTCTTT. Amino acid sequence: CASSYSSGDVDTEAFF.

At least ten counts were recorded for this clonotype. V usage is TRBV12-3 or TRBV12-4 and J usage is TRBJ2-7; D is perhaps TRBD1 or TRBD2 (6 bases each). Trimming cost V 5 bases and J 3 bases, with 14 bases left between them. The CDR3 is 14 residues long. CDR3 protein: CASSDGGSNYEQYF. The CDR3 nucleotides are TGTGCCAGCAGTGACGGGGGCAGCAACTACGAGCAGTACTTC.

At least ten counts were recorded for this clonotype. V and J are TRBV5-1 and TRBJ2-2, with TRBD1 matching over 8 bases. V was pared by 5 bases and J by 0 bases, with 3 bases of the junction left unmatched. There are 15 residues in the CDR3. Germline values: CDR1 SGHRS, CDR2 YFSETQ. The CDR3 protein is CASRLGQANTGELFF. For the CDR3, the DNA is TGCGCCAGCAGGCTGGGACAGGCGAACACCGGGGAGCTGTTTTTT.

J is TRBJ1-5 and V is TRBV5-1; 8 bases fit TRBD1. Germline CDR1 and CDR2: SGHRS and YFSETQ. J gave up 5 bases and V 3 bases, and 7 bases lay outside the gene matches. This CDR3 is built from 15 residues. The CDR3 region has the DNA TGCGCCAGCAGCTGGAAGACAGGGGATGATCAGCCCCAGCATTTT. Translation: CASSWKTGDDQPQHF. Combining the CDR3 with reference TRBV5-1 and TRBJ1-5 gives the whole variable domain KAGVTQTPRYLIKTRGQQVTLSCSPISGHRSVSWYQQTPGQGLQFLFEYFSETQRNKGNFPGRFSGRQFSNSRSEMNVSTLELGDSALYLCASSWKTGDDQPQHFGDGTRLSIL.

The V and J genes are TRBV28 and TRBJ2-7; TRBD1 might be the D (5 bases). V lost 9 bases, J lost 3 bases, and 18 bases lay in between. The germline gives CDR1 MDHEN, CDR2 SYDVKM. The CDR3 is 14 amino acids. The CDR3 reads CASTPTTEGYEQYF. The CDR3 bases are TGTGCCAGTACTCCGACGACAGAAGGCTACGAGCAGTACTTC.

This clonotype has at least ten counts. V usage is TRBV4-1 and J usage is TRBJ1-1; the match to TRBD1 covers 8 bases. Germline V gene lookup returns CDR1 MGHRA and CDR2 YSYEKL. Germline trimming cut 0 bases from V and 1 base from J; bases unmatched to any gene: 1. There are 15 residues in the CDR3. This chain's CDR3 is CASSQDQGANTEAFF. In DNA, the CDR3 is TGCGCCAGCAGCCAAGATCAGGGGGCGAACACTGAAGCTTTCTTT.

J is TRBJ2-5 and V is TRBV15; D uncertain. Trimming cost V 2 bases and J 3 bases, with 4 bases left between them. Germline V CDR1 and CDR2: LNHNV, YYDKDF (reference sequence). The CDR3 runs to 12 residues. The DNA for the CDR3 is TGTGCCACCAGCAGACCGGAAGAGACCCAGTACTTC. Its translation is CATSRPEETQYF.

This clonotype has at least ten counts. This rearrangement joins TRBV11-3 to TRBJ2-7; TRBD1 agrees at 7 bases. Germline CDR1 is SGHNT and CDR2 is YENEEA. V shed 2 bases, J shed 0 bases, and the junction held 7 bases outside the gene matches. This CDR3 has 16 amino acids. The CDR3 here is CASSLMMDRSSYEQYF. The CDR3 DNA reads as TGTGCCAGCAGCTTAATGATGGACAGGAGCTCCTACGAGCAGTACTTC.

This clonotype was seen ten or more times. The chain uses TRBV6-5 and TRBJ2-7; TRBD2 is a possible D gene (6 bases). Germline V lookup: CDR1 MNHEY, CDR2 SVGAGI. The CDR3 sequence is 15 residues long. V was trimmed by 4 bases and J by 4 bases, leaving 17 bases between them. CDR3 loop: CASSSNYRGTYEQYF. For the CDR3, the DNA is TGTGCCAGCAGTTCGAACTACCGGGGGACTTACGAGCAGTACTTC.

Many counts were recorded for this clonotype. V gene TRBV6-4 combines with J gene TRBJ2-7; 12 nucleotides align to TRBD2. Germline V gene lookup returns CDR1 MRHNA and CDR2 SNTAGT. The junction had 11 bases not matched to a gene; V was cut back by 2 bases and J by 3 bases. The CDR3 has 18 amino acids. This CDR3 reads CASSDPLTSGGTYYEQYF. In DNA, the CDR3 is TGTGCCAGCAGTGACCCCCTCACTAGCGGGGGGACTTACTACGAGCAGTACTTC.

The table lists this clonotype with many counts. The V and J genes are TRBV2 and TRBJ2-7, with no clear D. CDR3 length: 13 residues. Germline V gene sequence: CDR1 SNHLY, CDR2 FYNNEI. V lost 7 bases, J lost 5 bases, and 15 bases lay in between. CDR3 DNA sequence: TGTGCCAGCAAGCCCAATATAGTGGACGAGCAGTACTTC. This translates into CASKPNIVDEQYF.

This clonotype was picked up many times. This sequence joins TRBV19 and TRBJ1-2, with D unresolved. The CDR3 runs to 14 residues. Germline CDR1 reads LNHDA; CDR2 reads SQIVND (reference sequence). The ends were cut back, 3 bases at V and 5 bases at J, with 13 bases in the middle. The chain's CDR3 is CASSILGSGYGYTF. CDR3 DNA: TGTGCCAGTAGTATTTTGGGCTCTGGATATGGCTACACCTTC.

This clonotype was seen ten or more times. Written as DNA, the CDR3 is TGTGCCAGTTCGATCCGAACAGGGGGAAGTAATCAGCCCCAGCATTTT. Its translation is CASSIRTGGSNQPQHF. This chain joins TRBV19 and TRBJ1-5, with 8 bases fitting TRBD1. Germline CDR1 is LNHDA and CDR2 is SQIVND (reference sequence). CDR3 size: 16 residues. The junction had 13 bases not matched to a gene; V was cut back by 8 bases and J by 4 bases.

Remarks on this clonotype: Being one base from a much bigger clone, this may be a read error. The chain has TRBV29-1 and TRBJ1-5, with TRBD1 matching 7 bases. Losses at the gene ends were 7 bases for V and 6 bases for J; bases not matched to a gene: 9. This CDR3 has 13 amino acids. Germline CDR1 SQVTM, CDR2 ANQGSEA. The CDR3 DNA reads TGCAGCGCCTTTTCGGCAGGGGGTCAGCCCCAGCATTTT. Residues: CSAFSAGGQPQHF.

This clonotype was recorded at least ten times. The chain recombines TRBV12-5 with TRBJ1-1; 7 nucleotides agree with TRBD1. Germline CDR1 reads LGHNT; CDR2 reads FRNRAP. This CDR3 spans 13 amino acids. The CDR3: CVLRPQGHTEAFF. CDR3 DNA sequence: TGTGTGCTAAGGCCACAGGGGCACACTGAAGCTTTCTTT.

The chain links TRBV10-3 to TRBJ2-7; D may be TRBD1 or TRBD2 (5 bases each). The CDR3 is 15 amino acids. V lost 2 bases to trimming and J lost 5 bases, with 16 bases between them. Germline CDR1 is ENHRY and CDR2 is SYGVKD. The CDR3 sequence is CAISERPGASNEQYV. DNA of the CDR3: TGTGCCATCAGTGAGAGGCCCGGGGCGAGCAACGAGCAGTACGTC.

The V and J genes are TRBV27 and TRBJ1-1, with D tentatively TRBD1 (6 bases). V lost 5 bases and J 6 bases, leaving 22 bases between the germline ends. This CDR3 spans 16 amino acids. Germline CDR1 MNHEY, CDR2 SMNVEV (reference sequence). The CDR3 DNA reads TGTGCCAGCAGTCCGAGCCCCGGGACAACTAACTCTGAAGCTTTCTTT. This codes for CASSPSPGTTNSEAFF.

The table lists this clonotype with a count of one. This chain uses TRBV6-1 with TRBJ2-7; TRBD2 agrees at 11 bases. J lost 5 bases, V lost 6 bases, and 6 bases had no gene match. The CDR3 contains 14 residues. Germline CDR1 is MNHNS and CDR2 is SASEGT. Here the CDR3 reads CASRPSGRINEQYF. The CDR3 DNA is TGTGCCAGCAGGCCTAGCGGGAGGATCAACGAGCAGTACTTC.

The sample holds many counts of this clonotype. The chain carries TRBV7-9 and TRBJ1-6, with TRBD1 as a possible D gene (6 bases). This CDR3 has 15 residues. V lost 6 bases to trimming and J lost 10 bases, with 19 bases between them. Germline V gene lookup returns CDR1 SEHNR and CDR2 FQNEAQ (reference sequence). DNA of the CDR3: TGTGCCAGCAGGGAAACAGGGACTAGGGGGTCACCCCTCCACTTT. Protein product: CASRETGTRGSPLHF.